What follows is one T cell receptor beta chain and its context. The table lists this clone with a few counts. Its antigen is currently not known. No base quality information exists; no much larger clone differs at one position. The data originate from a study of blood T cell repertoires in COVID-19 (dated by TCRdb to 2020 to 2021). Regarding the study in general: Samples from collaborators originated in the United States, Italy and Spain and spanned both the acute and convalescent phases of COVID-19. The prospective study material was composed of cDNA or gDNA derived from T cells, B-cell-depleted T cells, or PBMCs. Deeply sampled blood TCRbeta repertoires from subjects exposed to, actively infected with, or recovered from COVID-19 were included in the dataset. The repertoires were made available in a free public database intended to serve as a resource for research on the immune response to SARS-CoV-2. The samples were drawn from two sources: the first 160 participants of the ongoing ImmuneRACE study, and fewer than 1,500 subjects contributed by 6 global collaborators. The sample metadata nearly always contained a de-identified subject ID, COVID-19 status, age in years and sex. Where available, HLA class I and class II types were taken from metadata supplied by the sample provider and were not determined by assay-based typing. Paper-wide results and their limitations: How much clinical and demographic metadata was included differed by source and by participant, and the metadata was provided uncurated.

TCRbeta CDR3 regions were amplified from genomic DNA using the immunoSEQ Assay, a bias-controlled multiplex PCR. The authors' pipeline ran thus. The number of nucleated cells in each sample was estimated from the amplification of reference gene primers within the assay. Sequence reads were collapsed and filtered to measure the absolute abundance of every unique TCRbeta CDR3 rearrangement. Productive Simpson clonality was computed per sample as the square root of Simpson's diversity index over productive rearrangements. In its TCRdb copy, this immuneACCESS table keeps in-frame sequences only and misses some clones. Where compared with another copy, unresolved V genes explain less than half of these, and the others have no known cause. V and J calls plus clone size are reproduced from that table; the DNA served to infer D and trimming. The sample table shows over 200,000 clones, and 87% are seen once. The ten most abundant clones make up approximately 12% of the sample.

Another Seattle source contributed samples from volunteer blood donors who had recovered from COVID-19. Collaborating institutions collected whole blood in K2EDTA tubes following their own protocols. For TCRbeta analysis, collaborators shipped samples as frozen whole blood, isolated PBMCs, or DNA extracted from either of those sample types. Based on the germline V gene, the CDR1 and CDR2 sequences are SQVTM and ANQGSEA. The cysteine opens and the phenylalanine closes a CDR3 of 12 amino acids. Only the CDR3 region is kept as DNA, spanning 36 bases read in frame from base 1. The germline V and J ends show losses of 7 bases and 4 bases respectively, and no gene match explains 6 bases of the junction.

What was sequenced was peripheral blood. The rearrangement joined TRBV29-1 to TRBJ1-1; TRBD1 matches 7 bases in the middle. This TCR was sampled from a woman aged 18-29 years who had recovered from COVID-19. The sequenced DNA is TGCAGCGGCCTGACAGGGTTCACTGAAGCTTTCTTT. It translates as CSGLTGFTEAFF.